This note documents a single T cell receptor (beta chain) sequence. The specificity of this receptor is unknown. Base qualities were left out, and no much larger clone turns up one base away. The data originate from a study of the immune and genomic landscape of osteosarcoma (dated by TCRdb to the early 2020s). Background for the entire study: The overall cohort was composed of roughly 50 pediatric and adult patients with high-grade osteosarcoma, and a median age at diagnosis of around 30 years (range 5-81) was recorded. Poor-risk disease was overrepresented in the cohort, as 73% of patients had an unfavorable pathologic response to standard therapy and 60% to 70% had died. Patients in the overall cohort were roughly 56% male, and roughly 80% presented with localized disease at diagnosis. The study profiled osteosarcoma specimens with whole genome, RNA and T-cell receptor sequencing plus immunohistochemistry and reverse phase protein arrays to define immunogenic potential. TCR sequencing results were integrated with transcriptome, protein array and immunostaining data to characterize the osteosarcoma immunogenomic landscape. The goal of the study was to explain why immune checkpoint inhibitors show limited clinical activity in osteosarcoma. A couple of samples from the same tumor site were contributed by each of three patients. What the work shows at the level of the full study, not this receptor alone: In five cases, the repertoire was dominated by a single hyperexpanded clone, and fewer than 100 T-cell clonotypes were detected in all five cases. Higher TCR productive clonality was observed in the immune-hot C3 cluster than in the cold C1 cluster, although TCR productive clonality remained low overall. No statistical method determined sample size because osteosarcoma is rare and all possible samples were collected. Overall, productive TCR clonality was low, with a mean of 0.09 and a maximum of 0.3, which suggests limited clonal expansion of T cells. Along with the frozen tumor specimens, matched blood was collected from just two patients. The clonality benchmarks were taken from external normal skin and healthy peripheral blood data instead of from matched normal tissue.

Based on the germline V gene, the CDR1 and CDR2 sequences are SNHLY and FYNNEI. V is cut by 3 bases and J by 3 bases, and the space between the germline ends is 4 bases. Inclusive of the bounding cysteine and phenylalanine, the CDR3 is 12 residues long. Only CDR3 DNA is held: 36 bases, read in frame from base 1. The ImmunoSEQ Assay (Adaptive Biotechnologies) was used to immunosequence the CDR3 regions of the TCR beta chain. Per the source publication's procedure: TCRB rearrangements, read counts, read proportions and gene usage were exported through the ImmunoSEQ Analyzer platform. Using productive rearrangements, T-cell clonality was calculated as 1 minus Pielou's evenness. In the clonal space homeostasis analysis, clonotypes were sorted into rare, small, medium, large or hyperexpanded (0.01 to 1 of the repertoire) bins. TCR productive clonality was compared across immune clusters C1, C2 and C3 using the Wilcoxon rank sum test. The table comes from immuneACCESS by way of TCRdb, which keeps in-frame sequences with V and J called. Part of the clones is missing from these tables; in studies checked, under half for an unresolved V gene and the rest for unknown reasons. V and J calls and clone size are those listed in that table; D and trimming were worked out from the DNA. The sample table holds roughly 4,900 clones, of which 70% to 80% were seen once. The ten largest account for less than 20% of the sample.

The tumors sampled were post-treatment primary, local recurrence and metastasis specimens taken from patients with a poor prognosis. Recombination joined TRBV2 with TRBJ2-3; confidence is insufficient to name the D gene. This receptor was obtained from a human donor with osteosarcoma. The source material was osteosarcoma tumor tissue from the femur. CDR3 protein: CASSELTDTQYF. At the DNA level, the sequence is TGTGCCAGCAGTGAGTTGACAGATACGCAGTATTTT.